The present entry profiles one T cell receptor (beta chain) with its context. Germline V gives CDR1 SGHAT, CDR2 FQNNGV. CDR3 length equals 15 residues. Trimming removed 5 bases from V and 2 bases from J; junction bases left unmatched: 6. The source of the sample is a study of blood T cell repertoires in COVID-19. Across the whole study: There were acute and convalescent COVID-19 samples, and they came from the United States, Italy and Spain. Sources were T cells, B-cell-depleted T cells, or PBMCs; the material itself was cDNA or gDNA.

The repertoire was sequenced with immunoSEQ multiplex PCR; TCRdb's copy has only in-frame clones and lacks some. The table shows 170,000 or so clones, with 86% occurring only once. Specimen: peripheral blood. The V and J genes are TRBV11-2 and TRBJ2-3, with 8 bases matching TRBD2. The clonotype originates from a man aged 45-65 years with active or convalescent COVID-19. In nucleotides, the CDR3 is TGTGCCAGCAGCCCACTTAGCGGGAACACAGATACGCAGTATTTT. It translates to CASSPLSGNTDTQYF.